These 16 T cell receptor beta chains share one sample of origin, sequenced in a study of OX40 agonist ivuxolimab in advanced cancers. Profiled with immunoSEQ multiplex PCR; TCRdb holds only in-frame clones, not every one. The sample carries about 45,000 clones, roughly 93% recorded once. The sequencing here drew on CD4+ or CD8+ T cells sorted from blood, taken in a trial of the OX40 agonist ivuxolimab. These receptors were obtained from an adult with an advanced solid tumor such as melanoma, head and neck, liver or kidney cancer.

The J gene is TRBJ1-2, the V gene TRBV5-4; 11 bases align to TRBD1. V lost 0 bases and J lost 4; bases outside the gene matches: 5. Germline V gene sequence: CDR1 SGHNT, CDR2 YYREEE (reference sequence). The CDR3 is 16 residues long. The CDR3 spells CASSLEGDRGGYGYTF. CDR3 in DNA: TGTGCCAGCAGCTTGGAAGGGGACAGGGGGGGCTATGGCTACACCTTC.

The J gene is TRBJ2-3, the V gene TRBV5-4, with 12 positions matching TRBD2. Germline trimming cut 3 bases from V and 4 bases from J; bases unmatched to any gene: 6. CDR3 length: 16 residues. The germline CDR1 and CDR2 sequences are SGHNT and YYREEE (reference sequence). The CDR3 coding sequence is TGTGCCAGCAGCTCACTAGCGGGAGGAACCCCAGATACGCAGTATTTT. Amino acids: CASSSLAGGTPDTQYF.

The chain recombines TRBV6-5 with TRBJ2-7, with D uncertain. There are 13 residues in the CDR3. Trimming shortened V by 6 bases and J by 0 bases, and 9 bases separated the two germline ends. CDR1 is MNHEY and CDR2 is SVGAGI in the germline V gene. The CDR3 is CASRDPGSYEQYF. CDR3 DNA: TGTGCCAGCAGGGACCCGGGCTCCTACGAGCAGTACTTC.

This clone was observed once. This chain's CDR3 is CASSPSGAEDGYTF. As DNA, the CDR3 is TGTGCCAGCAGCCCTAGCGGGGCGGAAGATGGCTACACCTTC. This rearrangement joins TRBV11-1 to TRBJ1-2; D possibly corresponds to TRBD1 (5 bases). This CDR3 region has 14 residues. Germline values: CDR1 SGHAT, CDR2 FQDESV (reference sequence). With 5 bases removed from V and 6 bases from J, the gap between germline ends came to 16 bases.

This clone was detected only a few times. The CDR3 loop reads CASSWDRQPQHF. The CDR3 DNA reads TGTGCCAGCAGTTGGGACAGGCAGCCCCAGCATTTT. J is TRBJ1-5 and V is TRBV28, with TRBD1 identical over 8 bases. The CDR3 totals 12 residues. After removal of 4 bases from V and 7 bases from J, the junction contained 0 bases not matched to a gene. Germline-derived CDR1 and CDR2 are MDHEN and SYDVKM.

The CDR3 DNA is TGTGCCAGCAGCGTACTTAGCGGCGACAATGAGCAGTTCTTC. Protein sequence: CASSVLSGDNEQFF. The chain employs TRBV9 and TRBJ2-1, with D perhaps TRBD2 (6 bases). This CDR3 has 14 residues. V was cut by 1 base and J by 5 bases, with 10 bases left in between. Germline lookup yields CDR1 SGDLS and CDR2 YYNGEE.

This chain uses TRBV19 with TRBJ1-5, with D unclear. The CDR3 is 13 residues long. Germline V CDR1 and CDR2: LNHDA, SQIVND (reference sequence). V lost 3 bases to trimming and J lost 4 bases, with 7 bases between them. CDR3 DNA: TGTGCCAGTAGTATGAATTTGAATCAGCCCCAGCATTTT. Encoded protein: CASSMNLNQPQHF.

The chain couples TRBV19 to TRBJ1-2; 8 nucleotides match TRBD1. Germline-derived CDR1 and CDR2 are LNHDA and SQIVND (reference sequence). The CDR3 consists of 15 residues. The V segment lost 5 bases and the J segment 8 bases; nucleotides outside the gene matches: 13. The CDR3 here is CASSRYTDRGRGYTF. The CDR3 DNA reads TGTGCCAGTAGTCGGTACACCGACAGGGGAAGGGGCTACACCTTC. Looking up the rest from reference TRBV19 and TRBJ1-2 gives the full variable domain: DGGITQSPKYLFRKEGQNVTLSCEQNLNHDAMYWYRQDPGQGLRLIYYSQIVNDFQKGDIAEGYSVSREKKESFPLTVTSAQKNPTAFYLCASSRYTDRGRGYTFGSGTRLTVV.

CDR3: CASSLGDYNEQFF. The CDR3 region has the DNA TGTGCCAGCAGCCTCGGGGACTACAATGAGCAGTTCTTC. This rearrangement joins TRBV11-3 to TRBJ2-1; D might be TRBD2 (5 bases). V was pared by 5 bases and J by 3 bases, with 8 bases between. The CDR3 loop spans 13 amino acids. Per the germline V gene, CDR1 is SGHNT and CDR2 is YENEEA.

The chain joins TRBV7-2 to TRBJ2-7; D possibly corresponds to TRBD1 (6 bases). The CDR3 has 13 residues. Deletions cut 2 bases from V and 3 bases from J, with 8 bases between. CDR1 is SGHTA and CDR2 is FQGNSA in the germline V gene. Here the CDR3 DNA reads TGTGCCAGCAGCTTAAGGGGGAACTACGAGCAGTACTTC. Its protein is CASSLRGNYEQYF. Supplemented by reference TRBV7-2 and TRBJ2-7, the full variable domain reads GAGVSQSPSNKVTEKGKDVELRCDPISGHTALYWYRQSLGQGLEFLIYFQGNSAPDKSGLPSDRFSAERTGGSVSTLTIQRTQQEDSAVYLCASSLRGNYEQYFGPGTRLTVT.

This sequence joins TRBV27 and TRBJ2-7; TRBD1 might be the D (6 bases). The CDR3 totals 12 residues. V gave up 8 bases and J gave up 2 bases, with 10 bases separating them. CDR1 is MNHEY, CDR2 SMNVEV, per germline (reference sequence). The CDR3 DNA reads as TGTGCCAGCCGGGGACACCCCTACGAGCAGTACTTC. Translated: CASRGHPYEQYF.

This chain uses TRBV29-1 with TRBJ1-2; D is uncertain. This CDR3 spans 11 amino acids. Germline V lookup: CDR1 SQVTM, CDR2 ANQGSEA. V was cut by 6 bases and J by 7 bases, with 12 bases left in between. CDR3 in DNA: TGCAGCGTACCCGATCAAGGTGGCTACACCTTC. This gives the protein CSVPDQGGYTF.

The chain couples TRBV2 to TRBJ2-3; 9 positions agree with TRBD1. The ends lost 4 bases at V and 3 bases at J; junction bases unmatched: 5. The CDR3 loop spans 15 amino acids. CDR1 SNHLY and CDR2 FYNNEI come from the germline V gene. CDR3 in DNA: TGTGCCAGCAGTGGGGGACAGGGAGAGACAGATACGCAGTATTTT. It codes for CASSGGQGETDTQYF.

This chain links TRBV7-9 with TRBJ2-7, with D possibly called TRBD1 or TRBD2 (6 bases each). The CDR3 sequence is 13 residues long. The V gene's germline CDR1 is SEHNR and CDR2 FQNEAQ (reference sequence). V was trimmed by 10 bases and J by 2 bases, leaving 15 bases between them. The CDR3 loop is CANPWRGAYEQYF. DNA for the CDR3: TGTGCCAACCCTTGGAGGGGGGCCTACGAGCAGTACTTC.

CDR3 region: CASSISWREEGGELFF. CDR3 in DNA: TGTGCCAGTAGTATAAGTTGGCGGGAAGAGGGGGGGGAGCTGTTTTTT. The chain carries TRBV19 and TRBJ2-2, with D possibly being TRBD2 (6 bases). CDR3 length: 16 amino acids. The V end was cut by 2 bases, the J end by 8 bases, with 18 bases between. Per germline, CDR1 LNHDA and CDR2 SQIVND (reference sequence). The variable domain in full, with the rest retrieved from reference TRBV19 and TRBJ2-2, is DGGITQSPKYLFRKEGQNVTLSCEQNLNHDAMYWYRQDPGQGLRLIYYSQIVNDFQKGDIAEGYSVSREKKESFPLTVTSAQKNPTAFYLCASSISWREEGGELFFGEGSRLTVL.

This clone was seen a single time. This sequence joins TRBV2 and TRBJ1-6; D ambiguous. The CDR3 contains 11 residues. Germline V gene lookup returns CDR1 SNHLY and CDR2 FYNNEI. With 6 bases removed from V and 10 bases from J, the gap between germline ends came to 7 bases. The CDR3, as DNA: TGTGCCAGCAGGTCGGGGTCACCCCTCCACTTT. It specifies CASRSGSPLHF.